These 20 T cell receptor beta chains came from one sample sequenced in a study of monozygotic twins with cystic fibrosis listed by TCRdb under 2021. Receptor amplification or capture employed the immunoSEQ multiplex PCR assay. This is the immuneACCESS table as TCRdb keeps it, with only in-frame sequences that have V and J called. A part of the clones is gone; compared with another copy, unresolved V genes explain less than half, and the rest is unexplained. The sample contains more than 9,500 clones, 85% of them found a single time. The ten biggest clones cover about 0.5% of the sample. Input material: blood. The receptor set was obtained from a young man with cystic fibrosis.

The V gene is TRBV11-2, the J gene TRBJ2-1; D ambiguous. The V end lost 5 bases, the J end lost 12 bases, and 11 bases lay between the germline ends. The CDR3 length is 11 residues. The germline gives CDR1 SGHAT, CDR2 FQNNGV. CDR3 DNA: TGTGCCAGCAGCCAGCCTCAACGGCAGTTCTTC. It is translated as CASSQPQRQFF.

The chain's CDR3 is CASSEVRGGTGELFF. The CDR3, as DNA: TGTGCCAGCAGTGAAGTCAGGGGAGGCACCGGGGAGCTGTTTTTT. The rearrangement joins TRBV2 to TRBJ2-2; D may correspond to TRBD1 or TRBD2 (6 bases each). V was cut by 1 base and J by 4 bases, with 10 bases left in between. This CDR3 comprises 15 residues. Germline V gene sequence: CDR1 SNHLY, CDR2 FYNNEI.

The chain combines TRBV6-6 with TRBJ1-1; the D is unclear. Trimming stripped 7 bases from V and 8 bases from J, with 17 bases between. CDR3 length: 13 residues. CDR1 MNHNY and CDR2 SVGAGI come from the germline V gene (reference sequence). CDR3 coding DNA: TGTGCCAGCAACGATGCCTATTCGGGGGAAGCTTTCTTT. Translation gives CASNDAYSGEAFF.

The chain employs TRBV19 and TRBJ2-7; TRBD1 aligns across 8 bases. CDR1 and CDR2 from the germline V gene are LNHDA and SQIVND (reference sequence). CDR3 length: 15 amino acids. V was pared by 6 bases and J by 3 bases, with 10 bases of the junction left unmatched. The CDR3 bases are TGTGCCAGTAGCCTCCCGGGACAGGCCGTCTACGAGCAGTACTTC. The encoded protein is CASSLPGQAVYEQYF.

The chain couples TRBV7-3 to TRBJ2-1; D may be TRBD2 (5 bases). Germline V gene sequence: CDR1 SGHTA, CDR2 FQGTGA. The CDR3 sequence is 17 residues long. V was clipped by 2 bases and J by 2 bases, with 16 bases between them. The CDR3 loop reads CASSLVGRGGTYNEQFF. CDR3 nucleotide sequence: TGTGCCAGCAGCTTAGTTGGCCGGGGTGGTACCTACAATGAGCAGTTCTTC.

The chain couples TRBV7-8 to TRBJ1-5; D unresolved. Germline loops: CDR1 SGHVS, CDR2 FQNEAQ. The CDR3 has 14 amino acids. The germline V and J ends were trimmed by 5 bases and 8 bases, with 16 bases remaining between them. CDR3 protein: CASSLGLLEKPQHF. DNA of the CDR3: TGTGCCAGCAGCCTCGGACTCTTGGAGAAGCCCCAGCATTTT.

J is TRBJ2-5 and V is TRBV5-1; 12 bases map to TRBD2. The J segment lost 2 bases and the V segment lost 4 bases, leaving 3 bases of the junction unmatched. Per germline, CDR1 SGHRS and CDR2 YFSETQ. The CDR3 is 15 amino acids. Written as DNA, the CDR3 is TGCGCCAGCAGCATCGGGACTAGCGGGCAAGAGACCCAGTACTTC. It encodes CASSIGTSGQETQYF. The full variable domain, in which reference TRBV5-1 and TRBJ2-5 provide the parts outside the CDR3, is KAGVTQTPRYLIKTRGQQVTLSCSPISGHRSVSWYQQTPGQGLQFLFEYFSETQRNKGNFPGRFSGRQFSNSRSEMNVSTLELGDSALYLCASSIGTSGQETQYFGPGTRLLVL.

The chain carries TRBV4-1 and TRBJ2-1, with 9 nucleotides matching TRBD2. Germline V gene lookup returns CDR1 MGHRA and CDR2 YSYEKL. V shed 1 base and J 5 bases; nucleotides not matched to a gene: 9. This CDR3 has 17 residues. In nucleotides, the CDR3 is TGCGCCAGCAGCCAAGTTGATATGGGACTAGCCAACAATGAGCAGTTCTTC. This sequence encodes CASSQVDMGLANNEQFF.

V gene TRBV2 combines with J gene TRBJ2-5; weak D call: TRBD1 (5 bases). The DNA end is more similar to TRBJ2-7, so the J call may be wrong. The CDR3 has 14 amino acids. Germline V lookup: CDR1 SNHLY, CDR2 FYNNEI. CDR3 loop: CASKTALLTYEQYF. As DNA, the CDR3 is TGTGCCAGCAAGACAGCGCTCCTCACCTACGAGCAGTACTTC.

The chain combines TRBV7-9 with TRBJ2-1; D is unclear. In germline, CDR1 is SEHNR, CDR2 FQNEAQ (reference sequence). Between the trimmed V and J ends, which lost 7 bases and 0 bases, there was a span of 10 bases. The CDR3 has 14 amino acids. CDR3 protein: CASTHRSSYNEQFF. The CDR3 DNA reads TGTGCCAGCACCCATAGAAGCTCCTACAATGAGCAGTTCTTC.

This clone was picked up a small number of times. The chain uses TRBV6-1 and TRBJ1-1; perhaps TRBD1 as D (5 bases). CDR3 length equals 13 residues. The germline V gene encodes CDR1 MNHNS and CDR2 SASEGT. The germline V and J ends were trimmed by 8 bases and 1 base, with 11 bases remaining between them. In DNA form, the CDR3 reads TGTGCCAGCGTGGGACGGGGGAACACTGAAGCTTTCTTT. Translation: CASVGRGNTEAFF.

The chain combines TRBV6-4 with TRBJ2-2; 8 positions agree with TRBD1. The CDR3 is made up of 15 amino acids. J lost 3 bases, V lost 6 bases, and 6 bases had no gene match. The germline V gene has CDR1 MRHNA and CDR2 SNTAGT. This chain's CDR3 is CASRDETGDTGELFF. CDR3 nucleotides: TGTGCCAGCAGAGACGAGACAGGGGACACCGGGGAGCTGTTTTTT.

V is TRBV5-4 and J is TRBJ2-6; tentative D call: TRBD1 (6 bases). Per the germline V gene, CDR1 is SGHNT and CDR2 is YYREEE (reference sequence). The CDR3 spans 17 residues. Trimming stripped 5 bases from V and 0 bases from J, with 15 bases between. CDR3: CASRLRQATSGANVLTF. CDR3 coding DNA: TGTGCCAGCAGACTCCGACAGGCCACCTCTGGGGCCAACGTCCTGACTTTC.

The rearrangement uses TRBV25-1 and TRBJ1-3; weak D call: TRBD1 (5 bases). Germline-derived CDR1 and CDR2 are MGHDK and SYGVNS. The CDR3 sequence is 13 residues long. Trimming removed 5 bases at V and 0 bases at J, with 5 bases between. CDR3 DNA sequence: TGTGCCAGCAGTAGGGGCTCTGGAAACACCATATATTTT. Translating it yields CASSRGSGNTIYF.

V and J are TRBV5-1 and TRBJ2-1, with TRBD2 matching over 10 bases. This CDR3 comprises 15 residues. The V gene's germline CDR1 is SGHRS and CDR2 YFSETQ. The trim removed 0 bases at V and 7 bases at J, leaving 4 bases unmatched. CDR3 DNA sequence: TGCGCCAGCAGCTTGGGAGCGGGAGGGGGTAATGAGCAGTTCTTC. Protein: CASSLGAGGGNEQFF.

This clone appeared once. The genes are TRBV5-1 and TRBJ2-5; TRBD2 matches 10 bases. CDR1 is SGHRS and CDR2 is YFSETQ in the germline V gene. V gave up 4 bases and J gave up 4 bases; unmatched junction bases: 4. The CDR3 covers 14 residues. This CDR3 is CASSTTSGPETQYF. The CDR3 DNA is TGCGCCAGCAGCACGACTAGCGGGCCAGAGACCCAGTACTTC.

The chain carries TRBV6-4 and TRBJ2-2; 9 bases map to TRBD2. The V gene end was trimmed by 2 bases and the J gene end by 4 bases; junction bases not matched to a gene: 2. Germline lookup yields CDR1 MRHNA and CDR2 SNTAGT. The CDR3 totals 15 residues. CDR3 bases: TGTGCCAGCAGTGACGGCGGGAGGGCCACCGGGGAGCTGTTTTTT. Its translation: CASSDGGRATGELFF.

The rearrangement links TRBV7-2 to TRBJ2-7; tentatively, D is TRBD1 (5 bases). Germline assignment: CDR1 SGHTA and CDR2 FQGNSA. This CDR3 comprises 16 residues. Deletions cut 0 bases from V and 1 base from J, with 13 bases between. CDR3 region: CASSLAATGPSYEQYF. In nucleotides, the CDR3 is TGTGCCAGCAGCTTAGCGGCAACAGGCCCATCCTACGAGCAGTACTTC.

The rearrangement links TRBV29-1 to TRBJ1-3; D is unclear. Germline CDR1 is SQVTM and CDR2 is ANQGSEA. Trimming cost V 6 bases and J 0 bases, with 12 bases left between them. The CDR3 sequence is 14 residues long. The CDR3 spells CSVAGRLSGNTIYF. For the CDR3, the DNA is TGCAGCGTAGCCGGACGGCTCTCTGGAAACACCATATATTTT.

The rearrangement uses TRBV2 and TRBJ2-7; 9 nucleotides match TRBD1. The CDR3 covers 14 residues. The ends lost 7 bases at V and 7 bases at J; junction bases unmatched: 11. From germline, CDR1 is SNHLY and CDR2 FYNNEI. The DNA for the CDR3 is TGTGCCAGCACGGCGGTACAGGGGGCGGGGGAGCAGTACTTC. It encodes CASTAVQGAGEQYF.